This TCR beta chain emerged from a study of CD8 T cells in ankylosing spondylitis (dated by TCRdb to about 2017). Regarding the complete study: The study profiled T cell receptor beta repertoires in healthy donors and ankylosing spondylitis patients to find disease-linked TCR variants. Peripheral blood samples were taken, and synovial fluid was additionally collected from ankylosing spondylitis patients. The full study cohort was made up of 25 ankylosing spondylitis patients and roughly 98 healthy donors. General study outcomes and caveats: The disease-linked clones were reported to be significantly enriched in matched synovial fluid samples from ankylosing spondylitis patients. Some of the motif variants had been reported before in the synovial fluid and blood of reactive arthritis patients, a finding that suggests common disease-initiation mechanisms. The disease-linked clones showed a CD8+ phenotype and occurred at relatively low frequencies in peripheral blood. Blood from ankylosing spondylitis patients appeared to be characterized by a TCR beta motif made up of eight highly homologous amino acid variants.

Germline trimming: 5 bases from V, 10 bases from J; junction bases outside gene matches: 8. The CDR3 covers 13 residues, taking in both the cysteine and the phenylalanine. The entry retains the CDR3 DNA only, 39 bases that are in frame from base 1. Instrument on record: Illumina HiSeq 2500. Quantitative 5'-RACE with molecular barcodes was the method used to prepare the TCR beta libraries. The paper's data handling went like this. A new computational method based on a probabilistic model of VDJ rearrangement was used to identify disease-linked TCR variants. TCRdb cleaned the public reads at Q25 with fastp, built clones with MiXCR and kept in-frame beta chains. Entries that share a CDR3 protein sequence are merged under the most common genes and DNA. The V and J calls reflect TCRdb's pipeline rather than the authors' work. The sample yields roughly 700,000 distinct CDR3 sequences; around 20% were counted once. The ten largest account for under 20% of the sample.

Comments on this clonotype: This clone's antigen is unknown. No qualities accompany the bases; no much larger clone lies one base away.

The sequenced sample consisted of blood, either unsorted or a sorted T cell fraction (not recorded which). The origin of this receptor is a male donor with ankylosing spondylitis. The chain joins TRBV12-3 or TRBV12-4 to TRBJ1-2, with 9 bases matching TRBD1. DNA sequence: TGTGCCAGCAGTACTGGACAGGGGAGATTCTACACCTTC. This encodes CASSTGQGRFYTF.